What follows are 18 T cell receptor beta chains derived from one specimen sequenced in a study of cytomegalovirus exposure and HLA in healthy donors (dated by TCRdb to about 2017). Library construction relied on the immunoSEQ multiplex PCR assay. A mixture of 60 forward primers for TCR Vbeta segments and 13 reverse primers for TCR Jbeta segments was used in the multiplex PCR. What TCRdb holds here is the immuneACCESS table cut down to in-frame rearrangements. Part of the clones is not present; checked against another copy, under half of the missing clones reflect an unresolved V gene, and the others are unexplained. The sample profile shows 150,000 to 200,000 clones; roughly 80% of them were found once. More than 1.4% of the sample is taken by the ten largest. The sequenced sample was PBMCs. These receptor sequences come from a male donor in good health and CMV-seronegative.

The chain employs TRBV5-3 and TRBJ2-7; no firm D call. TRBV5-3 is sorted into the ORF group, with uncertain function. CDR3 length: 13 residues. The ends were cut back, 2 bases at V and 3 bases at J, with 9 bases in the middle. The CDR3 region has the DNA TGTGCCAGAAGCTTCGCAGAGGACTACGAGCAGTACTTC. Its protein is CARSFAEDYEQYF.

The rearrangement uses TRBV9 and TRBJ2-7, with TRBD2 matching 13 bases. The V segment lost 2 bases and the J segment 2 bases; nucleotides outside the gene matches: 4. In germline, CDR1 is SGDLS, CDR2 YYNGEE. CDR3 length: 16 residues. CDR3 region: CASSVEGLAGTYEQYF. The CDR3 nucleotides are TGTGCCAGCAGCGTTGAGGGACTAGCGGGAACCTACGAGCAGTACTTC.

The rearrangement uses TRBV30 and TRBJ2-2; perhaps TRBD2 as D (6 bases). Germline V lookup: CDR1 GTSNPN, CDR2 SVGIG (reference sequence). The CDR3 totals 14 residues. The germline V and J ends were trimmed by 3 bases and 6 bases, with 14 bases remaining between them. The CDR3 bases are TGTGCCTGGAGGCGAGTGGAGGGTTCCGGGGAGCTGTTTTTT. Residues: CAWRRVEGSGELFF.

The chain combines TRBV6-6 with TRBJ1-4, with D hard to call. Trimming stripped 7 bases from V and 7 bases from J, with 22 bases between. This CDR3 spans 16 amino acids. Germline loops: CDR1 MNHNY, CDR2 SVGAGI (reference sequence). CDR3 sequence: CASTPQSSGLSEKLFF. In DNA, the CDR3 is TGTGCCAGCACCCCACAATCCAGTGGTTTAAGTGAAAAACTGTTTTTT.

This chain uses TRBV6-5 with TRBJ1-1; D perhaps matches TRBD1 (5 bases). There are 13 residues in the CDR3. Trimming left V 6 bases short and J 5 bases short, with 13 bases between. CDR1 and CDR2 (germline): MNHEY, SVGAGI. CDR3 coding DNA: TGTGCCAGCAGCCCCCCAGGGAGGACTGAAGCTTTCTTT. Protein product: CASSPPGRTEAFF.

The sample holds one count of this clone. This sequence joins TRBV18 and TRBJ2-3, with D possibly matching TRBD2 (6 bases). Looked up from germline, CDR1 is KGHSH and CDR2 is LQKENI. The CDR3 is made up of 13 amino acids. The V end was cut by 3 bases, the J end by 5 bases, with 9 bases between. CDR3 nucleotide sequence: TGTGCCAGCTCACCGGTTAGCGGAGATACGCAGTATTTT. This sequence encodes CASSPVSGDTQYF.

V usage is TRBV28 and J usage is TRBJ1-2, with TRBD1 matching over 9 bases. The length of the CDR3 is 13 residues. Germline V gene lookup returns CDR1 MDHEN and CDR2 SYDVKM. V lost 3 bases to trimming and J lost 5 bases; unmatched junction nucleotides: 1. CDR3 bases: TGTGCCAGCAGTTTTGGGACAGGGTATGGCTACACCTTC. Protein sequence: CASSFGTGYGYTF.

The chain joins TRBV4-3 to TRBJ1-3; a possible D gene is TRBD1 (6 bases). Between the trimmed V and J ends, which lost 2 bases and 0 bases, there was a span of 8 bases. Germline-derived CDR1 and CDR2 are LGHNA and YSLEER. The CDR3 extends over 15 amino acids. The CDR3 bases are TGCGCCAGCAGCCAATCGGACAGCTCTGGAAACACCATATATTTT. Its protein is CASSQSDSSGNTIYF.

The J gene is TRBJ2-2, the V gene TRBV5-6; 7 bases align to TRBD1. This CDR3 is built from 14 residues. V was pared by 0 bases and J by 6 bases, with 2 bases of the junction left unmatched. Germline CDR1 reads SGHDT; CDR2 reads YYEEEE. The CDR3 coding sequence is TGTGCCAGCAGCTTGGCTCAGGGGGCCGGGGAGCTGTTTTTT. This gives the protein CASSLAQGAGELFF.

Only a few counts were recorded for this clone. The CDR3 region is CASSRGQGDGYTF. The CDR3 DNA is TGTGCCAGCAGCCGCGGACAGGGGGACGGCTACACCTTC. V is TRBV7-2 and J is TRBJ1-2; 10 bases line up with TRBD1. The CDR3 has 13 residues. Germline lookup yields CDR1 SGHTA and CDR2 FQGNSA. Unmatched junction bases numbered 5, after V lost 5 bases and J lost 8 bases.

The rearrangement links TRBV5-1 to TRBJ1-1; possibly TRBD1 for D (5 bases). The CDR3 extends over 14 amino acids. V lost 3 bases to trimming and J lost 11 bases, with 20 bases between them. CDR1 is SGHRS, CDR2 YFSETQ, per germline. The CDR3 region has the DNA TGCGCCAGCAGCTATGAGGCCCGGACAAACAGTGCTTTCTTT. Translated, it gives CASSYEARTNSAFF.

This chain uses TRBV19 with TRBJ2-2; D perhaps matches TRBD1 (7 bases). Trimming shortened V by 5 bases and J by 7 bases, and 32 bases separated the two germline ends. The CDR3 runs to 20 residues. CDR1 is LNHDA, CDR2 SQIVND, per germline (reference sequence). CDR3 in DNA: TGTGCCAGTAGTCGAACAGGGGTCGGGCTCCGGTCGGGGGCTATCGGGGAGCTGTTTTTT. Its protein product is CASSRTGVGLRSGAIGELFF.

This clone was observed a few times. This rearrangement joins TRBV4-3 to TRBJ1-6; TRBD1 is a possible D gene (5 bases). The CDR3 length is 15 residues. V was cut by 0 bases and J by 11 bases, with 14 bases left in between. Germline V lookup: CDR1 LGHNA, CDR2 YSLEER. CDR3 bases: TGCGCCAGCAGCCAAGAGGGAGGGGAAAGGACACCCCTCCACTTT. This codes for CASSQEGGERTPLHF.

Only a few counts were recorded for this clone. This chain links TRBV9 with TRBJ2-7; 7 bases line up with TRBD1. Germline CDR1 SGDLS, CDR2 YYNGEE. V was pared by 0 bases and J by 7 bases, with 13 bases of the junction left unmatched. This CDR3 region has 16 residues. The CDR3 spells CASSVGAAEQGFEQYF. CDR3 nucleotide sequence: TGTGCCAGCAGCGTAGGAGCAGCAGAACAGGGGTTTGAGCAGTACTTC.

V usage is TRBV5-1 and J usage is TRBJ1-5; a possible D gene is TRBD1 (6 bases). Looked up from germline, CDR1 is SGHRS and CDR2 is YFSETQ. Trimming took off 4 bases at V and 7 bases at J, with 12 bases between the two ends. The length of the CDR3 is 13 residues. CDR3 in amino acids: CASSPEGEQPQHF. For the CDR3, the DNA is TGCGCCAGCAGCCCCGAGGGGGAACAGCCCCAGCATTTT.

This clone was found a few times. Different DNA sequences within this sample yield the same CDR3. J is TRBJ2-3 and V is TRBV7-3; TRBD2 matches 7 bases. In germline, CDR1 is SGHTA, CDR2 FQGTGA. V gave up 1 base and J gave up 6 bases; unmatched junction bases: 1. The CDR3 runs 13 residues. DNA of the CDR3: TGTGCCAGCAGCTTAAGGGAGGGGGATACGCAGTATTTT. Translation: CASSLREGDTQYF.

The chain couples TRBV11-3 to TRBJ1-1; weak D call: TRBD1 (5 bases). V was shortened by 5 bases and J by 0 bases, with 13 bases between the two germline ends. Germline V CDR1 and CDR2: SGHNT, YENEEA. The CDR3 runs 15 residues. For the CDR3, the DNA is TGTGCCAGCAGCCCGGGCGCGGGGGTGAACACTGAAGCTTTCTTT. Translated: CASSPGAGVNTEAFF.

This sequence joins TRBV28 and TRBJ2-5; perhaps TRBD2 as D (6 bases). The J call may be incorrect, as the DNA end agrees better with TRBJ2-7. Germline V gene sequence: CDR1 MDHEN, CDR2 SYDVKM. CDR3 size: 14 residues. CDR3 DNA: TGTGCCAGCAGCCCGCCCGGGACTTACTACGAGCAGTACTTC. It encodes CASSPPGTYYEQYF.